Listed below are T cell receptor beta chains from one sample, sequenced in a study of T cells after somatic rescue of genetic block. Libraries were prepared by immunoSEQ multiplex PCR; TCRdb keeps only in-frame clonotypes and omits some of them. The profile covers 70,000 to 95,000 clones, with around 90% appearing a single time and roughly 1.7% taken by the ten largest. The sample consisted of peripheral blood mononuclear cells (PBMCs). These receptors all come from a woman between 18 and 30 years old. Both conserved end residues are part of each CDR3. The D gene is left open where the match is weak. For some rows the clone size is stated as once, few or many, or as a class when expanded; others skip it.

>TRBV5-1|once|TRBJ1-4|-|17
CASSPRDTFATNEKLFF
TGCGCCAGCAGCCCCCGGGACACCTTTGCAACTAATGAAAAACTGTTTTTT
>TRBV29-1|-|TRBJ2-2|-|11
CSVAESGELFF
TGCAGCGTTGCGGAGTCGGGGGAGCTGTTTTTT
>TRBV9|-|TRBJ2-3|-|16
CASSYRAGGSTDTQYF
TGTGCCAGCAGCTACAGAGCAGGGGGGAGCACAGATACGCAGTATTTT
>TRBV15|-|TRBJ2-1|TRBD2|14
CATRGLPNYNEQFF
TGTGCCACCCGGGGACTACCTAACTACAATGAGCAGTTCTTC
>TRBV5-1|-|TRBJ2-4|TRBD1|16
CASSPGTGVGKNIQYF
TGCGCCAGCAGCCCCGGGACAGGGGTAGGGAAAAACATTCAGTACTTC
>TRBV5-1|few|TRBJ1-1|-|16
CASSLAPRGPNTEAFF
TGCGCCAGCAGCTTAGCGCCCAGGGGACCGAACACTGAAGCTTTCTTT
>TRBV9|once|TRBJ1-6|-|15
CASSVATDYNSPLHF
TGTGCCAGCAGCGTAGCTACAGACTATAATTCACCCCTCCACTTT
>TRBV27|-|TRBJ1-1|-|12
CASEGQHTEAFF
TGTGCCAGCGAAGGACAGCACACTGAAGCTTTCTTT
>TRBV21-1|-|TRBJ2-2|-|16
CASSKRQGDATGELFF
TGTGCCAGCAGCAAAAGACAGGGGGACGCCACCGGGGAGCTGTTTTTT
>TRBV7-3|many|TRBJ2-7|TRBD1|16
CASSLNSGGTGGEQYF
TGTGCCAGCAGCTTAAATTCCGGGGGAACAGGGGGAGAGCAGTACTTC
>TRBV11-1|-|TRBJ2-2|-|17
CASSLVAPGVGTGELFF
TGTGCCAGCAGCCTAGTTGCCCCCGGGGTCGGGACCGGGGAGCTGTTTTTT
>TRBV6-5|-|TRBJ1-2|-|14
CASRGRGFNYGYTF
TGTGCCAGTCGAGGTCGAGGGTTTAACTATGGCTACACCTTC
>TRBV5-1|-|TRBJ2-3|TRBD2|18
CASSARLADRFGTDTQYF
TGCGCCAGCAGCGCCCGACTAGCGGATCGCTTTGGCACAGATACGCAGTATTTT
>TRBV7-2|-|TRBJ2-5|-|12
CASSFREQTQYF
TGTGCCAGCAGCTTTAGGGAGCAGACCCAGTACTTC
>TRBV5-1|once|TRBJ2-1|TRBD1|15
CASKSGTASYNEQFF
TGCGCCAGCAAGTCAGGGACAGCGTCTTACAATGAGCAGTTCTTC
>TRBV25-1|-|TRBJ2-1|-|13
CASSEYGSEGQFF
TGTGCCAGCAGTGAATACGGCTCGGAGGGGCAGTTCTTC
>TRBV5-1|-|TRBJ2-7|-|16
CASSLVLGQDSYEQYF
TGCGCCAGCAGCTTGGTATTGGGGCAGGACTCCTACGAGCAGTACTTC
>TRBV4-1|-|TRBJ1-1|-|14
CASSQEQVLPEAFF
TGCGCCAGCAGCCAAGAGCAAGTACTTCCTGAAGCTTTCTTT
>TRBV6-1|-|TRBJ2-7|-|14
CASFSDRRNYEQYF
TGTGCCAGCTTCTCCGACAGGAGAAACTACGAGCAGTACTTC
>TRBV7-2|-|TRBJ2-2|TRBD1|15
CASRRDRGNTGELFF
TGTGCCAGCAGAAGAGACAGGGGGAACACCGGGGAGCTGTTTTTT
>TRBV18|-|TRBJ2-6|TRBD1|16
CASSLGQGAGANVLTF
TGTGCCAGCTCACTCGGACAGGGGGCTGGGGCCAACGTCCTGACTTTC
>TRBV4-3|-|TRBJ1-3|TRBD1|15
CASSSGQGRGNTIYF
TGCGCCAGCAGCTCGGGACAGGGAAGGGGAAACACCATATATTTT
>TRBV19|-|TRBJ2-7|-|14
CASSPREGSYEQYF
TGTGCCAGTAGTCCACGCGAGGGGAGCTACGAGCAGTACTTC
>TRBV4-3|-|TRBJ1-4|-|15
CASSQDRDTILKLFF
TGCGCCAGCAGCCAAGACCGGGACACAATCCTAAAACTGTTTTTT
>TRBV15|-|TRBJ2-7|-|15
CATSREQAATYEQYF
TGTGCCACCAGCAGAGAACAGGCAGCTACCTACGAGCAGTACTTC
>TRBV5-1|-|TRBJ1-1|-|13
CASSLALLGEAFF
TGCGCCAGCAGCTTGGCCCTCCTAGGCGAAGCTTTCTTT
>TRBV27|-|TRBJ2-7|TRBD2|16
CASSPSRGTSVYEQYF
TGTGCCAGCAGCCCGAGTCGTGGGACTAGCGTCTACGAGCAGTACTTC
>TRBV7-3|once|TRBJ2-7|TRBD2|14
CASSLGGSADEQYF
TGTGCCAGCAGCTTGGGCGGGAGTGCGGACGAGCAGTACTTC
>TRBV18|-|TRBJ2-1|TRBD2|17
CASSPPRSGLAGREQFF
TGTGCCAGCTCACCACCGCGATCCGGACTAGCGGGCCGCGAGCAGTTCTTC
>TRBV13|medium-sized|TRBJ2-1|-|15
CASSLGGASYNEQFF
TGTGCCAGCAGCTTAGGCGGGGCCTCCTACAATGAGCAGTTCTTC
>TRBV7-9|-|TRBJ1-2|-|13
CASSQGPGYGYTF
TGTGCCAGCAGCCAGGGGCCTGGCTATGGCTACACCTTC